Listed below are T cell receptor beta chains from one sample, sequenced in a study of breast tumors, draining lymph nodes, adjacent tissues. TCRdb re-derived calls from the multiplex PCR reads in MiXCR, one entry per CDR3 protein. The profile shows 150,000 to 250,000 distinct CDR3 sequences, approximately 33% of them singletons. The sample comprised axillary lymph node tissue. The receptors come from a female donor with breast cancer. Some clones in this sample may be carry-over from other donors' samples. Each CDR3 is given with its conserved first and last residue. A D gene is named only where the DNA matches it firmly. Only some rows state a clone size, as once, few, many or a class for expanded clones.

j_gene: TRBJ2-3; abundance: few; d_gene: -; v_gene: TRBV3-1; CDR3nt: TGTGCCAGCAGCCAAGACCCCGGAGATACGCAGTATTTT; CDR3aa: CASSQDPGDTQYF
j_gene: TRBJ1-2; abundance: many; d_gene: -; v_gene: TRBV27; CDR3nt: TGTGCCAGCAGTTTAGCCCAGTCGGGATATGGCTACACCTTC; CDR3aa: CASSLAQSGYGYTF
j_gene: TRBJ2-4; abundance: -; d_gene: -; v_gene: TRBV27; CDR3nt: TGTGCCAGCAGTTCCTTAGCCAAAAACATTCAGTACTTC; CDR3aa: CASSSLAKNIQYF
j_gene: TRBJ2-7; abundance: many; d_gene: -; v_gene: TRBV28; CDR3nt: TGTGCCAGCAGTTTTCCCCTCTACGAGCAGTACTTC; CDR3aa: CASSFPLYEQYF
j_gene: TRBJ1-5; abundance: -; d_gene: -; v_gene: TRBV5-4; CDR3nt: TGTGCCAGCAGCTTGGACAGCCCCCAGCCCCAGCATTTT; CDR3aa: CASSLDSPQPQHF
j_gene: TRBJ2-7; abundance: once; d_gene: TRBD1; v_gene: TRBV5-1; CDR3nt: TGCGCCAGCAGCCAGGGACAGGTCCACTCCTACGAGCAGTACTTC; CDR3aa: CASSQGQVHSYEQYF
j_gene: TRBJ1-4; abundance: many; d_gene: -; v_gene: TRBV30; CDR3nt: TGTGCCTGGAGTGTACCGGGGTCTCTTGAAAAACTGTTTTTT; CDR3aa: CAWSVPGSLEKLFF
j_gene: TRBJ2-7; abundance: many; d_gene: -; v_gene: TRBV7-2; CDR3nt: TGTGCCAGCAGTTCTGAGGGCGGGCCAGGGAACGAGCAGTACTTC; CDR3aa: CASSSEGGPGNEQYF
j_gene: TRBJ2-1; abundance: many; d_gene: -; v_gene: TRBV4-3; CDR3nt: TGCGCCAGCAGCCAGGGTGACGGCCGGGGTTACAATGAGCAGTTCTTC; CDR3aa: CASSQGDGRGYNEQFF
j_gene: TRBJ2-2; abundance: many; d_gene: TRBD1; v_gene: TRBV5-5; CDR3nt: TGTGCCAGCATCGGGACAGCGAACACCGGGGAGCTGTTTTTT; CDR3aa: CASIGTANTGELFF
j_gene: TRBJ1-2; abundance: -; d_gene: -; v_gene: TRBV7-2; CDR3nt: TGTGCCAGCACTCTAGTGGCGGGGGGCTACACCTTC; CDR3aa: CASTLVAGGYTF
j_gene: TRBJ1-6; abundance: many; d_gene: -; v_gene: TRBV7-3; CDR3nt: TGTGCCAGCAGCTTACATCACGGGGGGCAGGATTCACCCCTCCACTTT; CDR3aa: CASSLHHGGQDSPLHF
j_gene: TRBJ1-6; abundance: -; d_gene: -; v_gene: TRBV2; CDR3nt: TGTGCCAGCCGTTCTACAGGCAATAATTCACCCCTCCACTTT; CDR3aa: CASRSTGNNSPLHF
j_gene: TRBJ1-1; abundance: -; d_gene: -; v_gene: TRBV28; CDR3nt: TGTGCCAGCAGTTTATGGGTGACGGGGGCGAACACTGAAGCTTTCTTT; CDR3aa: CASSLWVTGANTEAFF
j_gene: TRBJ2-7; abundance: once; d_gene: -; v_gene: TRBV12-3/TRBV12-4; CDR3nt: TGTGCCAGCAGCAGTTTGGACAGAGGGTACGAGCAGTACTTC; CDR3aa: CASSSLDRGYEQYF
j_gene: TRBJ2-3; abundance: many; d_gene: -; v_gene: TRBV5-4; CDR3nt: TGTGCCAGCAGCTTGGTAGGCAGCCTATCAGATACGCAGTATTTT; CDR3aa: CASSLVGSLSDTQYF
j_gene: TRBJ2-5; abundance: -; d_gene: TRBD1; v_gene: TRBV6-6; CDR3nt: TGTGCCAGCAGTTACCGGACAGGGACTCGAGAGACCCAGTACTTC; CDR3aa: CASSYRTGTRETQYF
j_gene: TRBJ2-3; abundance: -; d_gene: -; v_gene: TRBV13; CDR3nt: TGTGCCAGCAGTCTCCATTCTAGCGGGGGACAGGGATTGTCAGATACGCAGTATTTT; CDR3aa: CASSLHSSGGQGLSDTQYF
j_gene: TRBJ2-5; abundance: -; d_gene: TRBD2; v_gene: TRBV20-1; CDR3nt: TGCAGTGCTAGAGAATTGTTAGCGGGGGCGCTCAACGAGACCCAGTACTTC; CDR3aa: CSARELLAGALNETQYF
j_gene: TRBJ2-1; abundance: many; d_gene: TRBD2; v_gene: TRBV9; CDR3nt: TGTGCCAGCAGCTCAGCGGGGGAGCAGTTCTTC; CDR3aa: CASSSAGEQFF
j_gene: TRBJ2-7; abundance: many; d_gene: TRBD1; v_gene: TRBV6-1; CDR3nt: TGTGCCAGCAGTGAAGCAGCGGACAGGAATACCTACGAGCAGTACTTC; CDR3aa: CASSEAADRNTYEQYF
j_gene: TRBJ2-7; abundance: once; d_gene: -; v_gene: TRBV20-1; CDR3nt: TGCAGTGCTGGACTACAGGGGTACGAGCAGTACTTC; CDR3aa: CSAGLQGYEQYF
j_gene: TRBJ2-3; abundance: -; d_gene: -; v_gene: TRBV7-2; CDR3nt: TGTGCCAGCAGCCCACAGACTGGAAGGGATACGCAGTATTTT; CDR3aa: CASSPQTGRDTQYF
j_gene: TRBJ2-7; abundance: few; d_gene: TRBD2; v_gene: TRBV7-7; CDR3nt: TGTGCTAGCAGCGTTAACTTCCGGACTAGCGGGAGCTACGAGCAGTACTTC; CDR3aa: CASSVNFRTSGSYEQYF
j_gene: TRBJ1-2; abundance: many; d_gene: -; v_gene: TRBV3-1; CDR3nt: TGTGCCAGCAGCCAAAAGGGCCTGCGCTATGGCTACACCTTC; CDR3aa: CASSQKGLRYGYTF
j_gene: TRBJ1-1; abundance: -; d_gene: TRBD1; v_gene: TRBV5-1; CDR3nt: TGCGCCAGCGGTCAGGGGGGAACTGAAGCTTTCTTT; CDR3aa: CASGQGGTEAFF
j_gene: TRBJ2-7; abundance: many; d_gene: -; v_gene: TRBV5-6; CDR3nt: TGTGCCAGCTCCTTAGGGGTCCTCGGGCAGTACTTC; CDR3aa: CASSLGVLGQYF
j_gene: TRBJ2-1; abundance: many; d_gene: TRBD2; v_gene: TRBV7-9; CDR3nt: TGTGCCAGCAACTCACCGGGACTAGCGGGAGGGAATGAGCAGTTCTTC; CDR3aa: CASNSPGLAGGNEQFF
j_gene: TRBJ2-3; abundance: many; d_gene: -; v_gene: TRBV20-1; CDR3nt: TGCAGTGCTGCACCACAAGGCACAGATACGCAGTATTTT; CDR3aa: CSAAPQGTDTQYF
j_gene: TRBJ2-3; abundance: many; d_gene: -; v_gene: TRBV30; CDR3nt: TGTGCCTGGAGTTCCCAGGATCACGCAGATACGCAGTATTTT; CDR3aa: CAWSSQDHADTQYF
j_gene: TRBJ1-5; abundance: many; d_gene: -; v_gene: TRBV7-8; CDR3nt: TGTGCCAGCAGCTTAGCAAGGGGGAGCAATCAGCCCCAGCATTTT; CDR3aa: CASSLARGSNQPQHF
j_gene: TRBJ2-5; abundance: -; d_gene: -; v_gene: TRBV6-1; CDR3nt: TGTGCCAGCAGTCTGAGGGGGTATTTAAGCCAGTACTTC; CDR3aa: CASSLRGYLSQYF
j_gene: TRBJ2-7; abundance: many; d_gene: -; v_gene: TRBV6-2/TRBV6-3; CDR3nt: TGTGCCAGCAGTCCTCCGAGGGTTGCCGCCTACGAGCAGTACTTC; CDR3aa: CASSPPRVAAYEQYF
j_gene: TRBJ1-6; abundance: -; d_gene: -; v_gene: TRBV2; CDR3nt: TGTGCCAGTAGGGGGGGCGGCTCCTATAATTCACCCCTCCACTTT; CDR3aa: CASRGGGSYNSPLHF
j_gene: TRBJ1-6; abundance: -; d_gene: -; v_gene: TRBV20-1; CDR3nt: TGCAGTGCCCCAGCGCGAAATTCACCCCTCCACTTT; CDR3aa: CSAPARNSPLHF
j_gene: TRBJ1-5; abundance: many; d_gene: -; v_gene: TRBV6-1; CDR3nt: TGTGCCAGCAGTGAAGAAGGACCTTCTGGCAATCAGCCCCAGCATTTT; CDR3aa: CASSEEGPSGNQPQHF
j_gene: TRBJ2-7; abundance: -; d_gene: -; v_gene: TRBV7-2; CDR3nt: TGTGCTAGAGCCGACAGGTACTACGAGCAGTACTTC; CDR3aa: CARADRYYEQYF
j_gene: TRBJ1-4; abundance: -; d_gene: -; v_gene: TRBV20-1; CDR3nt: TGCAGTGCTAGAGATAACGGGGGCTTAGGGGTGGGGGGTGAAAAACTGTTTTTT; CDR3aa: CSARDNGGLGVGGEKLFF
j_gene: TRBJ2-7; abundance: many; d_gene: -; v_gene: TRBV2; CDR3nt: TGTGCCAGCAGCCTCGAGAGGGATTCCTACGAGCAGTACTTC; CDR3aa: CASSLERDSYEQYF
j_gene: TRBJ2-6; abundance: once; d_gene: TRBD1; v_gene: TRBV9; CDR3nt: TGTGCCAGCAGCGTAAGGGAAGGGGGCCCCCCATCTGTCCTGACTTTC; CDR3aa: CASSVREGGPPSVLTF
j_gene: TRBJ2-2; abundance: -; d_gene: TRBD2; v_gene: TRBV6-1; CDR3nt: TGTGCCAGCAGTGCACAAGCGGGGGCCGGGGAGCTGTTTTTT; CDR3aa: CASSAQAGAGELFF
j_gene: TRBJ2-5; abundance: many; d_gene: -; v_gene: TRBV9; CDR3nt: TGTGCCAGCAGCGTAGAAGGTGGTGGGGGGTGGGTTCAAGAGACCCAGTACTTC; CDR3aa: CASSVEGGGGWVQETQYF
j_gene: TRBJ1-2; abundance: many; d_gene: -; v_gene: TRBV11-2; CDR3nt: TGTGCCAGCAGCTTAGACCCCCGGGCAGGTCCCTATGGCTACACCTTC; CDR3aa: CASSLDPRAGPYGYTF
j_gene: TRBJ1-2; abundance: few; d_gene: -; v_gene: TRBV20-1; CDR3nt: TGCAGTGCCCCCCCCCCCCGAGTATCTAACTATGGCTACACCTTC; CDR3aa: CSAPPPRVSNYGYTF
j_gene: TRBJ1-2; abundance: many; d_gene: -; v_gene: TRBV5-1; CDR3nt: TGCGCCAGCAGCTCGACAGGAGACCTATGGGGCTACACCTTC; CDR3aa: CASSSTGDLWGYTF
j_gene: TRBJ2-5; abundance: many; d_gene: TRBD1; v_gene: TRBV18; CDR3nt: TGTGCCACCATCGGGACAGGACAAGAGACCCAGTACTTC; CDR3aa: CATIGTGQETQYF
j_gene: TRBJ2-6; abundance: many; d_gene: -; v_gene: TRBV5-1; CDR3nt: TGCGCCAGCAGCTTGCCCCACCTTACCGCGTACTCTGGGGCCAACGTCCTGACTTTC; CDR3aa: CASSLPHLTAYSGANVLTF
j_gene: TRBJ2-7; abundance: few; d_gene: TRBD2; v_gene: TRBV20-1; CDR3nt: TGCAGTGCCACTAACCCCAGCGGGAGTGGAGGGCAGTACTTC; CDR3aa: CSATNPSGSGGQYF
j_gene: TRBJ1-4; abundance: many; d_gene: -; v_gene: TRBV20-1; CDR3nt: TGCAGTGCTAGAGAATCTGGTAATGAAAAACTGTTTTTT; CDR3aa: CSARESGNEKLFF
j_gene: TRBJ2-3; abundance: many; d_gene: TRBD1; v_gene: TRBV4-3; CDR3nt: TGCGCCAGCAGCCACGGGACAGGGATGTCCGATACGCAGTATTTT; CDR3aa: CASSHGTGMSDTQYF
j_gene: TRBJ2-3; abundance: many; d_gene: -; v_gene: TRBV20-1; CDR3nt: TGCAGTGCTAGTGGGGGAAAGGGGGACTACTCCGATACGCAGTATTTT; CDR3aa: CSASGGKGDYSDTQYF
j_gene: TRBJ2-1; abundance: many; d_gene: -; v_gene: TRBV7-9; CDR3nt: TGTGCCAGCAGCGAGGACTCCCCTGGTGGTGAGCAGTTCTTC; CDR3aa: CASSEDSPGGEQFF
j_gene: TRBJ1-1; abundance: -; d_gene: TRBD1; v_gene: TRBV27; CDR3nt: TGTGCCAGCACCATACGGGCAGGGGGGAGCACTGAAGCTTTCTTT; CDR3aa: CASTIRAGGSTEAFF
j_gene: TRBJ2-7; abundance: many; d_gene: TRBD2; v_gene: TRBV9; CDR3nt: TGTGCCAGCAGCGCTGGACTAGCGTCCTACGAGCAGTACTTC; CDR3aa: CASSAGLASYEQYF
j_gene: TRBJ1-6; abundance: -; d_gene: TRBD1; v_gene: TRBV5-5; CDR3nt: TGTGCCAGCAGCTTGGAATTTTTGGGACAGGGGGATAATTCACCCCTCCACTTT; CDR3aa: CASSLEFLGQGDNSPLHF
j_gene: TRBJ1-6; abundance: many; d_gene: -; v_gene: TRBV10-1; CDR3nt: TGCGCCAGCAGTGAGGCAGTCAATTCACCCCTCCACTTT; CDR3aa: CASSEAVNSPLHF
j_gene: TRBJ2-1; abundance: many; d_gene: TRBD1; v_gene: TRBV2; CDR3nt: TGTGCCAGCAGTGAAGCCTCCCTTACAGGGGGCGTGGGGAATGAGCAGTTCTTC; CDR3aa: CASSEASLTGGVGNEQFF
j_gene: TRBJ2-2; abundance: -; d_gene: -; v_gene: TRBV7-2; CDR3nt: TGTGCCAGCAGCCGCACCGGCACCCAGAACACCGGGGAGCTGTTTTTT; CDR3aa: CASSRTGTQNTGELFF
j_gene: TRBJ2-5; abundance: many; d_gene: TRBD2; v_gene: TRBV7-8; CDR3nt: TGTGCCAGCACCCCGGGGATACTAGCGGGGCAAGAGACCCAGTACTTC; CDR3aa: CASTPGILAGQETQYF